Sequencing of this TCR beta chain was carried out in a study of T cell responses to AZD1222 COVID-19 vaccine. Study results and caveats: The CD4 TCRs associated with vaccination extended across spike and predominated at 160-218 and 743-854. Sampling captured repertoires only after the peak T cell response. Reportedly, nearly half the spike-specific TCRs target unmutated variant regions.

Sequenced by immunoSEQ multiplex PCR; TCRdb stores in-frame clones only, minus some. The data contain roughly 100,000 clones, 85% to 90% of them seen just once; the ten biggest clones take up approximately 5%. This CDR3 contains 12 residues. Germline loops: CDR1 KGHSH, CDR2 LQKENI. This clone was seen only a few times. Its antigen is unidentified. One end of the junction is discordant with germline, which a read error may explain. The source was peripheral blood, collected on day 0 of AZD1222 vaccination. The sequence was collected from an adult in good health. The chain has TRBV18 and TRBJ1-3; the match to TRBD1 covers 9 bases. CDR3 in DNA: TGTGCCAGCTCACCGACCAACCGGGACAGGGAATTT. Protein product: CASSPTNRDREF. Complete variable domain (other parts from reference TRBV18 and TRBJ1-3): NAGVMQNPRHLVRRRGQEARLRCSPMKGHSHVYWYRQLPEEGLKFMVYLQKENIIDESGMPKERFSAEFPKEGPSILRIQQVVRGDSAAYFCASSPTNRDREFGEGSWLTVV.